The TCR beta chain under discussion was sequenced for a study of CD8+ T cells in alopecia areata. Overall study context: Treated individuals took tofacitinib by mouth, 5 to 10 mg twice daily.

Treatment given: oral pan-JAK inhibitor, 5-10 mg twice daily. Starting from PBMCs, sorting isolated CD4+ and CD8+ T cells. The junction had 5 bases not matched to a gene; V was cut back by 7 bases and J by 3 bases. The CDR3 has 14 residues. Germline CDR1 and CDR2: MNHEY and SVGAGI. Extracted from the samples, RNA was reverse transcribed into cDNA to serve as the sequencing template. Repertoires were generated with immunoSEQ multiplex PCR, while TCRdb's copy carries only in-frame clones and drops some. The data contain fewer than 110,000 clones, approximately 90% of them seen just once; the ten biggest clones take up 11%.

The origin of this receptor is a human donor with alopecia areata. The source was CD8+ T cells sorted from blood, collected at week 34, from a patient treated with tofacitinib. This chain links TRBV6-5 with TRBJ2-1, with TRBD1 matching over 8 bases. CDR3 bases: TGTGCCAGCAAGGACAGGGCGAGCTACAATGAGCAGTTCTTC. Amino acids: CASKDRASYNEQFF.